Following are 6 T cell receptor beta chains from one sample sequenced in a study of blood T cell repertoires in COVID-19. Profiling relied on immunoSEQ multiplex PCR, and the TCRdb table lists in-frame clones only, not all of them. This table has some 140,000 clones, around 76% appearing once. Sequencing was done on a sample of peripheral blood. These receptors were obtained from a man older than 75 with acute or convalescent COVID-19.

The chain has TRBV5-6 and TRBJ2-3, with a tentative D call TRBD2 (6 bases). In germline, CDR1 is SGHDT, CDR2 YYEEEE. Trimming removed 4 bases at V and 4 bases at J, with 19 bases between. The CDR3 sequence is 16 residues long. This CDR3 reads CASSRGLNSLADTQYF. As DNA, the CDR3 is TGTGCCAGCAGCCGGGGGTTAAATAGTTTGGCAGATACGCAGTATTTT. The full variable domain, completed using reference TRBV5-6 and TRBJ2-3, is DAGVTQSPTHLIKTRGQQVTLRCSPKSGHDTVSWYQQALGQGPQFIFQYYEEEERQRGNFPDRFSGHQFPNYSSELNVNALLLGDSALYLCASSRGLNSLADTQYFGPGTRLTVL.

V is TRBV6-5 and J is TRBJ2-7, with D possibly matching TRBD2 (7 bases). V shed 6 bases and J shed 5 bases, with 17 bases lying between them. Germline-derived CDR1 and CDR2 are MNHEY and SVGAGI. The CDR3 contains 14 residues. The CDR3 loop reads CASRAGAGRNEQYF. The CDR3, as DNA: TGTGCCAGCAGGGCGGGGGCAGGGAGGAACGAGCAGTACTTC.

V is TRBV5-4 and J is TRBJ2-2, with 7 bases that match TRBD2. Trimming took 4 bases from V and 2 from J; bases not matched to a gene: 5. CDR3 length: 15 amino acids. CDR1 and CDR2 from the germline V gene are SGHNT and YYREEE (reference sequence). The CDR3 DNA sequence: TGTGCCAGCAGCCGCCGGGGGGAAAACACCGGGGAGCTGTTTTTT. This encodes CASSRRGENTGELFF.

This sequence joins TRBV5-1 and TRBJ2-5; D might be TRBD2 (6 bases). CDR1 is SGHRS, CDR2 YFSETQ, per germline. The V end lost 2 bases, the J end lost 2 bases, and 22 bases lay between the germline ends. The CDR3 covers 18 residues. CDR3 protein: CASSFPLAPVVGQETQYF. The DNA for the CDR3 is TGCGCCAGCAGCTTCCCACTAGCTCCGGTAGTGGGTCAAGAGACCCAGTACTTC.

The V call is TRBV30, the J call TRBJ2-1, with 7 nucleotides matching TRBD1. Looked up from germline, CDR1 is GTSNPN and CDR2 is SVGIG (reference sequence). The CDR3 has 13 residues. CDR3: CAGEKGAINEQFF. CDR3 coding DNA: TGTGCTGGGGAGAAGGGGGCGATCAATGAGCAGTTCTTC.

This clone turned up a few times. V gene TRBV6-5 combines with J gene TRBJ2-3; D ambiguous. Germline CDR1 reads MNHEY; CDR2 reads SVGAGI. Trimming stripped 6 bases from V and 8 bases from J, with 12 bases between. The CDR3 runs to 12 residues. The CDR3 reads CASSPSRVTQYF. The CDR3 DNA reads as TGTGCCAGCAGCCCCAGTCGGGTTACGCAGTATTTT.